These T cell receptor beta chains were read from a single sample in a study of regulatory T cells in long-lasting Graves disease. TCRdb re-derived calls from the multiplex PCR reads in MiXCR, one entry per CDR3 protein. This sample has under 500,000 distinct CDR3 sequences, with about 16% found just once. These same data were also listed under a study on T cells in Graves' hyperthyroidism and ophthalmopathy.

The sample here was peripheral blood mononuclear cells (PBMCs), taken at new diagnosis, from a patient treated with antithyroid drugs. These receptors came from a woman aged 25-40 years with Graves disease. CDR3s leave out the opening cysteine and the closing phenylalanine or tryptophan. Size is omitted from some rows. Given values are once, few, many or a class for expanded clones.

cdr3_length | clone_size | j_call | v_call | cdr3_aa
14 | few | TRBJ1-2 | TRBV19 | ASSIPSGTENYGYT
15 | many | TRBJ2-2 | TRBV28 | ASSFPPGTGNTGELF
13 | many | TRBJ2-7 | TRBV19 | ASSPGTGGTYEQY
13 | many | TRBJ2-3 | TRBV6-1 | ASTRLAGGADTQY
17 | few | TRBJ1-6 | TRBV7-9 | ASSPNTGVGGSYNSPLH
12 | many | TRBJ2-1 | TRBV10-1 | ASSDRLAGGEQF
11 | NA | TRBJ2-7 | TRBV18 | ASSRRGLYEQY
10 | few | TRBJ2-1 | TRBV29-1 | SVDKEDNEQF
13 | many | TRBJ2-5 | TRBV18 | ASSYPGLGEETQY
14 | few | TRBJ1-5 | TRBV7-9 | ASSLQGYGSNQPQH
13 | many | TRBJ1-5 | TRBV4-1 | ASSQVDSHNQPQH
13 | many | TRBJ2-1 | TRBV7-3 | ASSSRLGPQNEQF
13 | many | TRBJ2-3 | TRBV11-2 | ASISGLHSGDTQY
15 | many | TRBJ2-1 | TRBV11-2 | ASSLDGGGRGDNEQF
11 | many | TRBJ2-7 | TRBV18 | ASSTRLGSEQY
12 | NA | TRBJ2-1 | TRBV7-3 | ASSSETSGTEQF
11 | NA | TRBJ1-5 | TRBV7-9 | ASSREGGQPQH
11 | many | TRBJ2-1 | TRBV29-1 | SVLTGYYNEQF
13 | many | TRBJ2-3 | TRBV5-1 | ASRAGNPSFDTQY
13 | many | TRBJ1-5 | TRBV19 | ASSIGGLPYQPQH
13 | few | TRBJ2-7 | TRBV25-1 | ASSERWQEPYEQY
13 | many | TRBJ2-7 | TRBV12-3/TRBV12-4 | ASSPYSVSSYEQY
8 | many | TRBJ1-2 | TRBV3-1 | ASSQDGYT
11 | few | TRBJ2-2 | TRBV6-5 | ASSYGVTGELF
13 | many | TRBJ1-5 | TRBV12-3/TRBV12-4 | ASSSRGQGGQPQH
13 | many | TRBJ1-1 | TRBV20-1 | SARASDGTGQQAF
16 | many | TRBJ1-4 | TRBV28 | ASSPTDRLFVGNEKLF
14 | many | TRBJ2-1 | TRBV19 | ASSDRGGPKYNEQF
9 | many | TRBJ1-5 | TRBV28 | ASSSPQPQH
12 | few | TRBJ2-5 | TRBV6-5 | ASSSGQPQETQY
12 | many | TRBJ1-4 | TRBV7-8 | ASSLLSTNEKLF
12 | NA | TRBJ2-5 | TRBV12-3/TRBV12-4 | ASKAGAFQETQY
15 | many | TRBJ1-2 | TRBV7-2 | ASSLTTSGVGYYGYT
14 | many | TRBJ2-4 | TRBV20-1 | SANSWGSGSKNIQY
12 | NA | TRBJ1-1 | TRBV27 | ASSWGQKNTEAF
11 | NA | TRBJ1-2 | TRBV28 | ASVPPENYGYT
14 | few | TRBJ2-1 | TRBV28 | ASSFWTSGAYNEQF
14 | many | TRBJ2-5 | TRBV10-3 | ATRPGLAGVGETQY
10 | few | TRBJ1-5 | TRBV6-1 | ASSVGNQPQH
14 | many | TRBJ2-3 | TRBV27 | ASSSLGTGGTDTQY
15 | many | TRBJ2-3 | TRBV5-4 | ASSSTSGRASTDTQY
11 | NA | TRBJ2-6 | TRBV20-1 | SARQRASNVLT
12 | NA | TRBJ2-5 | TRBV15 | ATSRDRVGTTQY
13 | few | TRBJ2-2 | TRBV7-9 | ASGRQVRGTGELF
11 | NA | TRBJ2-2 | TRBV2 | ASRPLATGELF
13 | many | TRBJ1-4 | TRBV11-2 | ASSPSFRGNEKLF
13 | many | TRBJ2-1 | TRBV5-1 | ASSPGTAKDNEQF
12 | many | TRBJ1-1 | TRBV7-2 | ASSLGAANTEAF
12 | few | TRBJ1-1 | TRBV12-5 | ASGLFGRNTEAF
11 | NA | TRBJ2-1 | TRBV28 | ASPGTGDNEQF
17 | many | TRBJ2-5 | TRBV4-1 | ASSQDGLAGGHPFETQY
10 | many | TRBJ1-1 | TRBV20-1 | SARTPGTEAF
14 | few | TRBJ2-2 | TRBV5-1 | ASSLLAGLNTGELF
14 | many | TRBJ1-1 | TRBV27 | ASSLTWPRDELGAF
11 | NA | TRBJ2-1 | TRBV19 | ASTESSYNEQF
13 | NA | TRBJ2-7 | TRBV7-2 | ASSLALAVSYEQY
13 | many | TRBJ1-5 | TRBV28 | ASSQWARLDQPQH
11 | many | TRBJ2-1 | TRBV18 | ASSEGGRNEQF
13 | many | TRBJ2-1 | TRBV4-2 | ASGKTGVFYNEQF